These 25 T cell receptor beta chains were sequenced from one sample in a study of blood T cell repertoires in COVID-19. The repertoire was sequenced with immunoSEQ multiplex PCR; TCRdb's copy has only in-frame clones and lacks some. This sample has 230,000 or so clones, with more than 75% found just once. The material sequenced was peripheral blood. The receptors were gathered from a man in his forties with active or convalescent COVID-19.

This chain uses TRBV28 with TRBJ1-1; D not certain. V was trimmed by 6 bases and J by 0 bases, leaving 14 bases between them. The germline V gene has CDR1 MDHEN and CDR2 SYDVKM. There are 15 residues in the CDR3. CDR3 in DNA: TGTGCCAGCAGCCCCCGCCCACAAGTGAACACTGAAGCTTTCTTT. Amino acid sequence: CASSPRPQVNTEAFF. The complete variable domain, with remaining parts taken from reference TRBV28 and TRBJ1-1, reads DVKVTQSSRYLVKRTGEKVFLECVQDMDHENMFWYRQDPGLGLRLIYFSYDVKMKEKGDIPEGYSVSREKKERFSLILESASTNQTSMYLCASSPRPQVNTEAFFGQGTRLTVV.

This sequence joins TRBV2 and TRBJ2-5; 9 bases map to TRBD2. The length of the CDR3 is 15 residues. Trimming took 2 bases from V and 5 from J; bases not matched to a gene: 6. CDR1 SNHLY and CDR2 FYNNEI come from the germline V gene. This CDR3 is CASSESLAGTETQYF. The CDR3 DNA reads TGTGCCAGCAGTGAATCCCTAGCGGGGACGGAGACCCAGTACTTC.

This sequence joins TRBV12-3 or TRBV12-4 and TRBJ1-5; D is undetermined. V shed 5 bases and J shed 7 bases, with 9 bases lying between them. The CDR3 length is 12 residues. The CDR3 here is CASSVTKQPQHF. Here the CDR3 DNA reads TGTGCCAGCAGTGTCACTAAGCAGCCCCAGCATTTT.

The chain joins TRBV19 to TRBJ2-7, with D maybe TRBD1 (6 bases). Trimming took 5 bases from V and 2 from J, leaving 19 bases between them. Germline lookup yields CDR1 LNHDA and CDR2 SQIVND (reference sequence). This CDR3 is 16 amino acids long. Written as DNA, the CDR3 is TGTGCCAGTAGTGCCGGGACACCTATGGGGCCCTACGAGCAGTACTTC. As protein: CASSAGTPMGPYEQYF.

The chain couples TRBV19 to TRBJ2-6; perhaps TRBD1 as D (6 bases). The CDR3 totals 16 residues. Germline loops: CDR1 LNHDA, CDR2 SQIVND (reference sequence). V lost 5 bases and J lost 4, with 15 bases in between. CDR3 region: CASSSSTGTGANVLTF. CDR3 DNA: TGTGCCAGTAGTTCCTCGACAGGCACCGGGGCCAACGTCCTGACTTTC.

V usage is TRBV19 and J usage is TRBJ2-7; the match to TRBD2 covers 12 bases. This CDR3 spans 16 amino acids. Trimming took 3 bases from V and 1 from J; bases not matched to a gene: 4. Germline values: CDR1 LNHDA, CDR2 SQIVND (reference sequence). In DNA, the CDR3 is TGTGCCAGTAGTATTCGGCTAGCGGGAGGGTCCTACGAGCAGTACTTC. This sequence encodes CASSIRLAGGSYEQYF.

This clone was seen only once. The chain has TRBV5-6 and TRBJ1-3; D possibly corresponds to TRBD1 (5 bases). The CDR3 consists of 16 residues. The V end was cut by 2 bases, the J end by 1 base, with 13 bases between. Germline CDR1 is SGHDT and CDR2 is YYEEEE. The CDR3 loop reads CASSFQGPMSGNTIYF. Here the CDR3 DNA reads TGTGCCAGCAGCTTCCAGGGTCCGATGTCTGGAAACACCATATATTTT. Full variable domain (outside the CDR3, taken from reference TRBV5-6 and TRBJ1-3): DAGVTQSPTHLIKTRGQQVTLRCSPKSGHDTVSWYQQALGQGPQFIFQYYEEEERQRGNFPDRFSGHQFPNYSSELNVNALLLGDSALYLCASSFQGPMSGNTIYFGEGSWLTVV.

The chain couples TRBV5-7 to TRBJ2-2; perhaps TRBD1 as D (6 bases). TRBV5-7 falls under the ORF class, with uncertain function. Trimming removed 4 bases from V and 1 base from J, with 14 bases in between. There are 16 residues in the CDR3. In nucleotides, the CDR3 is TGTGCCAGCAGCCAGGGGAGCGGCTTGAACACCGGGGAGCTGTTTTTT. Its translation is CASSQGSGLNTGELFF.

This clone appeared a few times. The rearrangement links TRBV7-9 to TRBJ1-4, with 8 bases that match TRBD1. Germline loops: CDR1 SEHNR, CDR2 FQNEAQ (reference sequence). Trimming at V came to 1 base and at J to 4 bases, leaving 2 bases not matched to a gene. The CDR3 extends over 15 amino acids. In nucleotides, the CDR3 is TGTGCCAGCAGCTTAGGAGACAGGGGTAATGAAAAACTGTTTTTT. Protein: CASSLGDRGNEKLFF. The full variable domain, in which reference TRBV7-9 and TRBJ1-4 provide the parts outside the CDR3, is DTGVSQNPRHKITKRGQNVTFRCDPISEHNRLYWYRQTLGQGPEFLTYFQNEAQLEKSRLLSDRFSAERPKGSFSTLEIQRTEQGDSAMYLCASSLGDRGNEKLFFGSGTQLSVL.

V and J are TRBV6-5 and TRBJ1-1, with 7 bases matching TRBD1. CDR3 length: 13 amino acids. V was pared by 10 bases and J by 0 bases, with 5 bases of the junction left unmatched. Germline CDR1 and CDR2: MNHEY and SVGAGI. The CDR3 bases are TGTGCCACCTGGACAGGAGTGAACACTGAAGCTTTCTTT. It is translated as CATWTGVNTEAFF.

The chain recombines TRBV5-4 with TRBJ1-1; TRBD1 is a possible D gene (6 bases). The CDR3 contains 15 residues. Trimming shortened V by 0 bases and J by 1 base, and 10 bases separated the two germline ends. The germline CDR1 and CDR2 sequences are SGHNT and YYREEE (reference sequence). The CDR3 DNA is TGTGCCAGCAGCTTGGGAGGGACACCGAACACTGAAGCTTTCTTT. It translates to CASSLGGTPNTEAFF.

This CDR3 is CSVAHTGMNTEAFF. The CDR3 coding sequence is TGCAGCGTTGCCCACACAGGGATGAACACTGAAGCTTTCTTT. V and J are TRBV29-1 and TRBJ1-1; TRBD1 is a possible D gene (6 bases). V was trimmed by 4 bases and J by 0 bases, leaving 12 bases between them. Germline V gene data show CDR1 as SQVTM and CDR2 as ANQGSEA. This CDR3 has 14 residues. The variable domain in full, with the rest retrieved from reference TRBV29-1 and TRBJ1-1, is SAVISQKPSRDICQRGTSLTIQCQVDSQVTMMFWYRQQPGQSLTLIATANQGSEATYESGFVIDKFPISRPNLTFSTLTVSNMSPEDSSIYLCSVAHTGMNTEAFFGQGTRLTVV.

This clone was found once. V usage is TRBV5-4 and J usage is TRBJ2-1; weak D call: TRBD2 (6 bases). The germline CDR1 and CDR2 sequences are SGHNT and YYREEE (reference sequence). This CDR3 region has 13 residues. Trimming removed 3 bases from V and 8 bases from J, with 12 bases in between. The CDR3 coding sequence is TGTGCCAGCAGCTCTGAGGGAGGCGATGAGCAGTTCTTC. Translating gives CASSSEGGDEQFF.

This chain joins TRBV3-1 (or the pseudogene TRBV3-2) and TRBJ2-6; TRBD1 matches at 8 bases. From germline, CDR1 is LGHDT and CDR2 YNNKEL (reference sequence). Trimming took 1 base from V and 2 from J; bases not matched to a gene: 10. This CDR3 spans 19 amino acids. CDR3 nucleotide sequence: TGTGCCAGCAGCCAAGCCTTCGGGACAGGTAACGCTGGGGCCAACGTCCTGACTTTC. Its translation is CASSQAFGTGNAGANVLTF.

V is TRBV18 and J is TRBJ2-1, with no clear D. CDR3 length equals 13 residues. Trimming took 6 bases from V and 1 from J, leaving 7 bases between them. Germline V gene sequence: CDR1 KGHSH, CDR2 LQKENI. For the CDR3, the DNA is TGTGCCAGCTCCCCGGGTTCCTACAATGAGCAGTTCTTC. It is translated as CASSPGSYNEQFF.

The chain has TRBV9 and TRBJ1-5, with D possibly matching TRBD1 (5 bases). Trimming took 0 bases from V and 1 from J, leaving 14 bases between them. Germline V gene data show CDR1 as SGDLS and CDR2 as YYNGEE. The CDR3 contains 17 residues. In DNA, the CDR3 is TGTGCCAGCAGCGTAGAGTTGGGGGAGGGGAGCAATCAGCCCCAGCATTTT. It encodes CASSVELGEGSNQPQHF.

V is TRBV2 and J is TRBJ2-7; 12 nucleotides align to TRBD2. Germline values: CDR1 SNHLY, CDR2 FYNNEI. This CDR3 comprises 14 residues. The ends lost 5 bases at V and 4 bases at J; junction bases unmatched: 3. CDR3 region: CASSLGTSGYEQYF. Here the CDR3 DNA reads TGTGCCAGCAGTCTCGGGACTAGCGGGTACGAGCAGTACTTC.

This sequence joins TRBV13 and TRBJ2-1; D is ambiguous. The length of the CDR3 is 11 residues. CDR1 is PRHDT, CDR2 FYEKMQ, per germline (reference sequence). The V gene lost 2 bases and the J gene lost 15 bases, with 11 bases spanning the gap. The CDR3 nucleotides read TGTGCCAGCAGCTTAAACTCTAGACCGTTCTTC. This codes for CASSLNSRPFF. The whole variable domain, remainder taken from reference TRBV13 and TRBJ2-1, is AAGVIQSPRHLIKEKRETATLKCYPIPRHDTVYWYQQGPGQDPQFLISFYEKMQSDKGSIPDRFSAQQFSDYHSELNMSSLELGDSALYFCASSLNSRPFFGPGTRLTVL.

This clone was observed a few times. In nucleotides, the CDR3 is TGTGCCATCAGTCGGACTAGCGGGTCCAGCTCCTACGAGCAGTACTTC. It specifies CAISRTSGSSSYEQYF. The chain is built from TRBV10-3 and TRBJ2-7; 11 bases match TRBD2. V trimming: 5 bases; J trimming: 0 bases; junction bases outside the gene matches: 6. Germline V lookup: CDR1 ENHRY, CDR2 SYGVKD. The CDR3 has 16 residues.

This chain connects TRBV10-1 to TRBJ2-3; no definite D call. Trimming took 3 bases from V and 0 from J, leaving 13 bases between them. Germline lookup yields CDR1 WNHNN and CDR2 SYGVQD (reference sequence). The CDR3 has 16 residues. The DNA for the CDR3 is TGCGCCAGCAGTGAAGGTAACTACGCTAGCACAGATACGCAGTATTTT. Translation gives CASSEGNYASTDTQYF.

J is TRBJ2-7 and V is TRBV7-6, with a possible D match to TRBD2 (7 bases). Trimming removed 5 bases from V and 1 base from J, with 15 bases in between. The CDR3 is 15 residues long. The V gene's germline CDR1 is SGHVS and CDR2 FNYEAQ. CDR3 protein: CASSRGAGASYEQYF. In nucleotides, the CDR3 is TGTGCCAGCAGCCGGGGGGCAGGGGCTTCCTACGAGCAGTACTTC.

The rearrangement links TRBV3-1 (or the pseudogene TRBV3-2) to TRBJ1-1, with D unresolved. The CDR3 length is 14 residues. The germline V gene has CDR1 LGHDT and CDR2 YNNKEL (reference sequence). Between the trimmed V and J ends, which lost 7 bases and 1 base, there was a span of 13 bases. In nucleotides, the CDR3 is TGTGCCAGCACCCCAAGAGGCAGGAACACTGAAGCTTTCTTT. Translated: CASTPRGRNTEAFF.

The V and J genes are TRBV5-1 and TRBJ1-1, with D uncertain. Trimming removed 4 bases from V and 4 bases from J, with 17 bases in between. Germline V gene sequence: CDR1 SGHRS, CDR2 YFSETQ. The CDR3 runs to 15 residues. CDR3 residues: CASSRGPVDGTEAFF. CDR3 coding DNA: TGCGCCAGCAGCCGTGGGCCCGTCGACGGCACTGAAGCTTTCTTT.

This clone was seen more than once but under ten times. The DNA of the CDR3 is TGTGCCACCAGTGAAAGGGACAGTAGCAATCAGCCCCAGCATTTT. Amino acid sequence: CATSERDSSNQPQHF. The chain recombines TRBV24-1 with TRBJ1-5; 7 bases match TRBD1. Unmatched junction bases numbered 2, after V lost 4 bases and J lost 0 bases. Germline CDR1 KGHDR, CDR2 SFDVKD. This CDR3 has 15 residues.

CDR3 residues: CASSQDLRRGVPDTQYF. The CDR3 nucleotides read TGTGCCAGCAGCCAAGATCTTCGGCGGGGGGTCCCAGATACGCAGTATTTT. The chain combines TRBV3-1 (or the pseudogene TRBV3-2) with TRBJ2-3, with 8 bases fitting TRBD2. The germline CDR1 and CDR2 sequences are LGHDT and YNNKEL (reference sequence). With V trimmed by 0 bases and J by 4 bases, 9 bases remained unmatched. The CDR3 is made up of 17 amino acids.